This T cell receptor beta chain was sequenced in a study of shared clonotypes between healthy human individuals. Study-wide findings and caveats: As a rule, naive subsets had a larger estimated richness than memory subsets. Against clonotypes common to all four donors, non-shared ones had lower generation probabilities.

Donors comprised only Caucasian adults living in Nashville, Tennessee. Clones were read by immunoSEQ multiplex PCR, and TCRdb kept only the in-frame ones, dropping some. The table lists about 2 million clones, around 95% of them singletons, with more than 0.1% in the top ten. The germline gives CDR1 SGHRS, CDR2 YFSETQ. With 4 bases removed from V and 1 base from J, the gap between germline ends came to 8 bases. The CDR3 is made up of 13 amino acids. Comments on this clone: The antigen remains undetermined. Other DNA sequences in the same sample also yield this CDR3.

Sequenced sample: naive CD4+ T cells sorted from blood. Subset described: CD45RA+ positively selected. The chain recombines TRBV5-1 with TRBJ1-1; TRBD1 is a possible D gene (5 bases). The sequence was collected from a man aged 18 to 30 in good health. The CDR3 coding sequence is TGCGCCAGCAGCCCAACAGGGAACACTGAAGCTTTCTTT. The encoded protein is CASSPTGNTEAFF.